These T cell receptor beta chains were read from a single sample in a study of early T cells in non-severe SARS-CoV-2 infection. TCRdb recomputed calls from the 5' RACE reads with MiXCR, one row per CDR3 protein. The sample yields tens of thousands of distinct CDR3 sequences, 6.2% seen once. This specimen consisted of whole blood, obtained at baseline. Source of these receptors: an adult who was a healthcare worker with PCR-confirmed SARS-CoV-2 infection or an uninfected control (not recorded which). Each CDR3 is given with its conserved first and last residue. Size values are once, few and many counts, or a class for expanded clones, and some rows have none.

>TRBV4-1|NA
CASSQVGGLLTGELFF
>TRBV6-4|many
CASSDSSGSNNEQFF
>TRBV7-8|NA
CASSPDRRNTDTQYF
>TRBV27|many
CASSSGRVRDTGELFF
>TRBV6-4|NA
CASSRTGASGELFF
>TRBV20-1|many
CSARMGLAGAVNNEQFF
>TRBV5-1|few
CASSLSAGGDTQYF
>TRBV5-1|NA
CASSYLPPGQLGETQYF
>TRBV9|many
CASSVAGQEYNEQFF
>TRBV6-2/TRBV6-3|NA
CASSFSGRPGSSDTQYF
>TRBV4-3|few
CASSQVKTGRPYEQYF
>TRBV15|many
CATSRGGSSYNEQFF
>TRBV11-1|NA
CASSPHEMQQFYNEQFF
>TRBV7-3|many
CASSPLAGASGELFF
>TRBV5-5|NA
CASSLVWRDTQYF
>TRBV10-2|few
CASSESATHLNSPLHF